The rows below give T cell receptor beta chains drawn from one sample of a study of cytomegalovirus exposure and HLA in healthy donors. Only in-frame clones appear in the TCRdb table, and some are missing; sequencing was by immunoSEQ multiplex PCR. The sample consists of some 130,000 clones, more than 70% of them appearing once. The sample comprised PBMCs. The source is a woman aged 60-75 years in good health and CMV-seronegative. Both conserved end residues are part of each CDR3. A D gene is named only where the DNA matches it firmly. For some rows the clone size is stated as once, few or many, or as a class when expanded; others skip it.

V gene,J gene,clone size,D gene,CDR3 protein,CDR3 DNA
TRBV6-1,TRBJ2-5,few,TRBD1,CASSSTGVEETQYF,TGTGCCAGCAGCTCGACAGGGGTTGAAGAGACCCAGTACTTC
TRBV6-5,TRBJ2-5,-,-,CASTLKGGKETQYF,TGTGCCAGCACCCTCAAGGGCGGGAAAGAGACCCAGTACTTC
TRBV28,TRBJ2-7,-,TRBD2,CAISLAVPSYEQYF,TGTGCCATTTCGCTAGCGGTACCATCCTACGAGCAGTACTTC
TRBV7-8,TRBJ2-7,-,-,CASSLAGDYEQYF,TGTGCCAGCAGCTTAGCAGGAGACTACGAGCAGTACTTC
TRBV28,TRBJ1-1,-,-,CASSTGVGGGSTEAFF,TGTGCCAGCAGTACCGGGGTGGGGGGAGGTAGCACTGAAGCTTTCTTT
TRBV6-5,TRBJ2-7,-,-,CASSYSPGRVAYEQYF,TGTGCCAGCAGTTACTCCCCTGGCAGGGTCGCCTACGAGCAGTACTTC
TRBV5-8,TRBJ2-2,once,-,CASSPGWLAGELFF,TGTGCCAGCAGCCCCGGGTGGTTAGCCGGGGAGCTGTTTTTT
TRBV18,TRBJ2-7,-,-,CASSPPLKYEQYF,TGTGCCAGCTCACCACCCCTTAAATACGAGCAGTACTTC
TRBV4-1,TRBJ1-3,-,-,CASSQGGFGNTIYF,TGCGCCAGCAGCCAAGGAGGGTTTGGAAACACCATATATTTT
TRBV27,TRBJ2-5,-,-,CASSSGLAEETQYF,TGTGCCAGCAGTTCGGGACTCGCGGAAGAGACCCAGTACTTC
TRBV10-3,TRBJ2-1,-,-,CAIRGGSYEQFF,TGTGCCATTCGTGGGGGGAGCTATGAGCAGTTCTTC
TRBV9,TRBJ2-1,-,TRBD2,CASSVVRSSGIFYEQFF,TGTGCCAGCAGCGTAGTAAGGTCTAGCGGGATTTTCTATGAGCAGTTCTTC
TRBV29-1,TRBJ2-2,-,TRBD1,CSVDLDRGGFGELFF,TGCAGCGTTGACCTGGACAGGGGCGGTTTCGGGGAGCTGTTTTTT
TRBV5-1,TRBJ2-7,-,TRBD2,CASRPLGVTGTSGSSSYEQYF,TGCGCCAGCAGGCCGCTAGGGGTGACCGGGACTAGCGGATCAAGCTCCTACGAGCAGTACTTC
TRBV5-1,TRBJ2-5,-,-,CASSLGVVGETQYF,TGCGCCAGCAGCTTGGGGGTAGTCGGGGAGACCCAGTACTTC
TRBV5-4,TRBJ2-2,-,TRBD1,CASRRAGQGNTGELFF,TGTGCCAGCAGAAGAGCGGGACAGGGGAACACCGGGGAGCTGTTTTTT
TRBV5-1,TRBJ1-2,-,TRBD1,CASSLNEGAVANYGYTF,TGCGCCAGCAGCTTGAACGAGGGGGCCGTAGCTAACTATGGCTACACCTTC
TRBV28,TRBJ2-7,-,TRBD2,CASSPPTSAVYEQYF,TGTGCCAGCAGTCCACCCACTAGCGCCGTCTACGAGCAGTACTTC
TRBV6-6,TRBJ1-6,-,TRBD1,CAGGQGENSPLHF,TGTGCCGGCGGACAGGGTGAGAATTCACCCCTCCACTTT
TRBV7-2,TRBJ1-2,-,-,CASSDRVTLGGYTF,TGTGCCAGCAGCGACCGGGTCACACTGGGTGGCTACACCTTC
TRBV7-9,TRBJ1-1,-,TRBD1,CASSANRGFFTEAFF,TGTGCCAGCAGCGCGAACAGGGGGTTCTTCACTGAAGCTTTCTTT
TRBV4-1,TRBJ1-2,-,TRBD1,CASSQPQGAPYGYTF,TGCGCCAGCAGCCAACCACAGGGGGCGCCTTATGGCTACACCTTC
TRBV5-1,TRBJ2-1,-,TRBD2,CASSLAGTSGLGGNEQFF,TGCGCCAGCAGCTTGGCCGGGACTAGCGGGCTCGGGGGGAATGAGCAGTTCTTC
TRBV27,TRBJ2-1,once,TRBD2,CASSPRLLAGNSYNEQFF,TGTGCCAGCAGCCCGAGACTCCTAGCGGGGAACTCCTACAATGAGCAGTTCTTC
TRBV28,TRBJ1-2,once,-,CASSSHSAAGLNYGYTF,TGTGCCAGCAGTTCCCACTCTGCCGCGGGACTTAACTATGGCTACACCTTC
TRBV18,TRBJ2-7,once,-,CASSPTSYEQYF,TGTGCCAGCTCACCCACCAGCTACGAGCAGTACTTC
TRBV7-2,TRBJ2-7,-,-,CASSLDSGREQYF,TGTGCCAGCAGCTTAGACTCAGGTCGGGAGCAGTACTTC
TRBV7-6,TRBJ2-3,-,-,CASSSSGGTAISTDTQYF,TGTGCCAGCAGCTCGTCCGGAGGGACAGCAATTAGCACAGATACGCAGTATTTT
TRBV7-3,TRBJ1-1,-,TRBD1,CASSLDRGASEAFF,TGTGCCAGCAGTTTGGACAGGGGCGCTTCTGAAGCTTTCTTT
TRBV7-9,TRBJ2-7,-,TRBD2,CASSSSGGAYEQYF,TGTGCCAGCAGCTCTTCTGGGGGGGCCTACGAGCAGTACTTC
TRBV7-8,TRBJ2-7,-,TRBD1,CASSLSDRGYEQYF,TGTGCCAGCAGCTTAAGCGACAGGGGCTACGAGCAGTACTTC
TRBV7-9,TRBJ2-3,-,TRBD1,CASSNPDRFTDTQYF,TGTGCCAGCAGCAATCCGGACAGGTTTACAGATACGCAGTATTTT
TRBV7-6,TRBJ2-1,-,TRBD2,CASSPLLAGGINNEQFF,TGTGCCAGCAGCCCCCTATTGGCGGGGGGCATTAATAATGAGCAGTTCTTC
TRBV7-9,TRBJ2-7,-,-,CSSGGNSYEQYF,TGTTCCAGCGGAGGGAACTCCTACGAGCAGTACTTC
TRBV18,TRBJ2-5,-,TRBD2,CASSPRLTSETETQYF,TGTGCCAGCTCACCACGTCTAACTAGCGAAACGGAGACCCAGTACTTC
TRBV18,TRBJ1-2,once,-,CASSPEVGVNYGYTF,TGTGCCAGCTCACCCGAGGTAGGAGTGAACTATGGCTACACCTTC
TRBV5-1,TRBJ2-1,-,-,CASRSQGYNEQFF,TGCGCCAGCAGATCACAGGGTTACAATGAGCAGTTCTTC
TRBV15,TRBJ2-3,-,TRBD2,CATSRDREVGSFTDTQYF,TGTGCCACCAGCAGAGATCGGGAGGTCGGGTCCTTCACAGATACGCAGTATTTT
TRBV2,TRBJ1-1,-,TRBD1,CASSKQGALHEAFF,TGTGCCAGCAGTAAACAGGGGGCTCTTCATGAAGCTTTCTTT
TRBV4-1,TRBJ1-2,-,-,CASSQDESGSYGYTF,TGCGCCAGCAGCCAAGATGAGTCGGGGTCCTATGGCTACACCTTC
TRBV2,TRBJ2-1,once,-,CASSRQASSYNEQFF,TGTGCCAGCAGCAGACAGGCCAGCTCCTACAATGAGCAGTTCTTC